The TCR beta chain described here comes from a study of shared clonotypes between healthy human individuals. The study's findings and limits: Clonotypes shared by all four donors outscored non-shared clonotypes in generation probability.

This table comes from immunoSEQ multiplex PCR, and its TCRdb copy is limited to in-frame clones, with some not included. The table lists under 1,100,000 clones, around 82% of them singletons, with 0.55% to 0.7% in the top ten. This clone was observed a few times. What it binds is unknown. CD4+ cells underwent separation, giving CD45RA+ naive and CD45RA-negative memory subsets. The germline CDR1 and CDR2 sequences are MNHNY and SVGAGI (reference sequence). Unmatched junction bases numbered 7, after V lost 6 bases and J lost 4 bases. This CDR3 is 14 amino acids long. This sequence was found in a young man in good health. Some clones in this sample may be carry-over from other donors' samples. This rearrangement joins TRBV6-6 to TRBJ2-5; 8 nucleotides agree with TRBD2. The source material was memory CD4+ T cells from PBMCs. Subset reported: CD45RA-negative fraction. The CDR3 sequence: CASSPGTSGETQYF. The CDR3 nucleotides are TGTGCCAGCAGCCCCGGGACTAGTGGAGAGACCCAGTACTTC.